A single sample is the source of the 32 T cell receptor beta chains below, sequenced in a study of CD8 T cells in Susac syndrome (dated by TCRdb to the late 2010s). Libraries were made using the immunoSEQ multiplex PCR assay. RNA was extracted using the RNeasy kit, and about 0.45 to 1 microgram was reverse transcribed with random hexamers. TCRdb applied fastp at Q25 and MiXCR to the public reads, then kept only in-frame beta chains. Identical CDR3 proteins give one entry, which carries the most common genes and DNA. In this sample the table shows around 150,000 distinct CDR3 sequences, under 97% of which occur a single time. Over 0.065% of the sample goes to the ten largest clones. Input material: CD4+ T cells from PBMCs. These receptors were obtained from a human donor with Susac syndrome.

This CDR3 reads CSAWDRGTEQFF. Here the CDR3 DNA reads TGCAGTGCTTGGGACAGGGGGACTGAGCAGTTCTTC. V usage is TRBV20-1 and J usage is TRBJ2-1; 11 bases match TRBD1. CDR3 length equals 12 residues. Germline lookup yields CDR1 DFQATT and CDR2 SNEGSKA (reference sequence). The J segment lost 9 bases and the V segment lost 5 bases, leaving 3 bases of the junction unmatched.

This chain links TRBV28 with TRBJ1-5, with D perhaps matching TRBD1 (5 bases). The CDR3 has 14 amino acids. Per the germline V gene, CDR1 is MDHEN and CDR2 is SYDVKM. The ends were cut back, 3 bases at V and 9 bases at J, with 15 bases in the middle. The CDR3: CASSFPVGTAPQHF. CDR3 bases: TGTGCCAGCAGTTTTCCGGTAGGGACGGCGCCCCAGCATTTT.

V is TRBV6-1 and J is TRBJ1-5; TRBD1 might be the D (5 bases). The CDR3 spans 15 residues. Between the trimmed V and J ends, which lost 5 bases and 6 bases, there was a span of 17 bases. Germline V lookup: CDR1 MNHNS, CDR2 SASEGT. This CDR3 reads CASSPHGMGVQPQHF. DNA for the CDR3: TGTGCCAGCAGTCCCCACGGTATGGGGGTTCAGCCCCAGCATTTT.

The V call is TRBV5-1, the J call TRBJ2-7; possibly TRBD1 for D (5 bases). Germline CDR1 SGHRS, CDR2 YFSETQ. V gave up 3 bases and J gave up 7 bases, with 11 bases separating them. The CDR3 contains 12 residues. The CDR3 sequence: CASSSPPGEQYF. The CDR3 region has the DNA TGCGCCAGCAGCTCCCCGCCAGGGGAGCAGTACTTC.

This chain joins TRBV27 and TRBJ1-1; a weak D match, TRBD1 (6 bases). This CDR3 contains 13 residues. V gave up 4 bases and J gave up 8 bases, with 14 bases separating them. Germline CDR1 reads MNHEY; CDR2 reads SMNVEV (reference sequence). The CDR3 is CASSWGQGKEAFF. CDR3 in DNA: TGTGCCAGCAGTTGGGGGCAGGGGAAAGAAGCTTTCTTT.

The chain combines TRBV6-2 or TRBV6-3 with TRBJ1-1, with D unresolved. The CDR3 is made up of 13 amino acids. The germline V gene has CDR1 MNHEY and CDR2 SVGEGT. V was cut by 3 bases and J by 7 bases, with 12 bases left in between. This CDR3 is CASSYVAGREAFF. The CDR3 DNA follows: TGTGCCAGCAGTTATGTGGCCGGACGTGAAGCTTTCTTT.

The chain has TRBV14 and TRBJ2-5, with D unresolved. Germline CDR1 is SGHDN and CDR2 is FVKESK. The CDR3 spans 11 residues. V was clipped by 2 bases and J by 9 bases, with 7 bases between them. The CDR3: CASSQTGPQYF. The CDR3 DNA is TGTGCCAGCAGCCAAACCGGCCCCCAGTACTTC.

The chain combines TRBV3-1 with TRBJ1-6, with D uncertain. This CDR3 region has 12 residues. The germline gives CDR1 LGHDT, CDR2 YNNKEL (reference sequence). V lost 1 base, J lost 12 bases, and 7 bases lay in between. DNA for the CDR3: TGTGCCAGCAGCCAAGCACGTGGACCCCTCCACTTT. Translation gives CASSQARGPLHF.

This chain uses TRBV5-1 with TRBJ2-7; TRBD1 agrees at 7 bases. Looked up from germline, CDR1 is SGHRS and CDR2 is YFSETQ. CDR3 length: 16 residues. V lost 0 bases and J lost 0; bases outside the gene matches: 6. The CDR3 DNA follows: TGCGCCAGCAGCTTGGTCCCCAACAGGGGCTCCTACGAGCAGTACTTC. It yields the protein CASSLVPNRGSYEQYF.

The chain uses TRBV29-1 and TRBJ2-6; the D is unclear. V lost 7 bases and J lost 0, with 7 bases in between. Germline CDR1 is SQVTM and CDR2 is ANQGSEA. The CDR3 length is 13 residues. This CDR3 reads CSGLISGANVLTF. CDR3 sequence (DNA): TGCAGCGGGCTCATCTCTGGGGCCAACGTCCTGACTTTC.

The chain employs TRBV18 and TRBJ1-5; TRBD1 is a possible D gene (6 bases). The germline V gene has CDR1 KGHSH and CDR2 LQKENI. V lost 5 bases to trimming and J lost 5 bases, with 13 bases between them. CDR3 length: 14 amino acids. As DNA, the CDR3 is TGTGCCAGCTCAGTCGGACAGAGGGATCAGCCCCAGCATTTT. Translating it yields CASSVGQRDQPQHF.

The V gene is TRBV19, the J gene TRBJ2-3; 7 bases fit TRBD1. The junction had 5 bases not matched to a gene; V was cut back by 1 base and J by 10 bases. This CDR3 is built from 13 residues. The germline CDR1 and CDR2 sequences are LNHDA and SQIVND (reference sequence). The CDR3 region has the DNA TGTGCCAGTAGTATAGGACAGGGCAAATCGCAGTATTTT. It yields the protein CASSIGQGKSQYF.

The chain carries TRBV9 and TRBJ1-1, with D hard to call. V was shortened by 0 bases and J by 1 base, with 10 bases between the two germline ends. Germline-derived CDR1 and CDR2 are SGDLS and YYNGEE. The CDR3 is made up of 15 amino acids. The CDR3 region has the DNA TGTGCCAGCAGCGTAGATAGCCTTCAGAACACTGAAGCTTTCTTT. This encodes CASSVDSLQNTEAFF.

This clonotype was counted a few times. The chain combines TRBV20-1 with TRBJ2-1; a possible D gene is TRBD2 (6 bases). The CDR3 is made up of 14 amino acids. The V and J ends lost 5 bases and 0 bases respectively, with 11 bases between them. Germline V CDR1 and CDR2: DFQATT, SNEGSKA (reference sequence). CDR3 region: CSALRGSSYNEQFF. CDR3 nucleotide sequence: TGCAGTGCTCTCCGGGGGAGCTCCTACAATGAGCAGTTCTTC.

This clonotype was observed once. The chain joins TRBV20-1 to TRBJ2-4; TRBD1 matches 7 bases. From germline, CDR1 is DFQATT and CDR2 SNEGSKA (reference sequence). V lost 4 bases, J lost 6 bases, and 9 bases stayed unmatched. The CDR3 contains 14 residues. CDR3 bases: TGCAGTGCTAAGCTCCCGGGACAGAGAAACATTCAGTACTTC. It is translated as CSAKLPGQRNIQYF.

The chain employs TRBV25-1 and TRBJ2-7; 9 bases are shared with TRBD1. The length of the CDR3 is 13 residues. Germline loops: CDR1 MGHDK, CDR2 SYGVNS. The trim removed 7 bases at V and 7 bases at J, leaving 8 bases unmatched. As DNA, the CDR3 is TGTGCCAGCACCGGGACAGGGTTCCGGGAGCAGTACTTC. Its translation is CASTGTGFREQYF.

This chain links TRBV5-4 with TRBJ2-7; 8 bases line up with TRBD1. The germline V gene has CDR1 SGHNT and CDR2 YYREEE (reference sequence). V lost 9 bases and J lost 4; bases outside the gene matches: 9. The CDR3 loop spans 13 amino acids. CDR3: CATSAGGRYEQYF. In nucleotides, the CDR3 is TGTGCCACCTCGGCAGGGGGCCGATACGAGCAGTACTTC.

J is TRBJ2-1 and V is TRBV20-1; TRBD2 aligns across 8 bases. Germline lookup yields CDR1 DFQATT and CDR2 SNEGSKA (reference sequence). CDR3 size: 15 residues. V lost 0 bases to trimming and J lost 8 bases; unmatched junction nucleotides: 9. CDR3 sequence (DNA): TGCAGTGCTAGAGACCCGGGAGGGCGGGTGGATGAGCAGTTCTTC. Its protein is CSARDPGGRVDEQFF.

This clonotype was seen only a few times. V and J are TRBV19 and TRBJ2-5; TRBD1 agrees at 10 bases. Germline V gene lookup returns CDR1 LNHDA and CDR2 SQIVND (reference sequence). This CDR3 has 13 amino acids. V shed 5 bases, J shed 4 bases, and the junction held 1 base outside the gene matches. CDR3 in DNA: TGTGCCAGTAGTCGGGACAGGGGAGAGACCCAGTACTTC. Its protein is CASSRDRGETQYF.

This sequence joins TRBV6-6 and TRBJ2-1; D unresolved. The CDR3 sequence is 11 residues long. V was trimmed by 4 bases and J by 10 bases, leaving 8 bases between them. Looked up from germline, CDR1 is MNHNY and CDR2 is SVGAGI (reference sequence). The CDR3 region is CASSLTQEQFF. The DNA of the CDR3 is TGTGCCAGCAGTTTGACTCAAGAGCAGTTCTTC.

The V gene is TRBV29-1, the J gene TRBJ2-5; 9 nucleotides match TRBD1. Germline V CDR1 and CDR2: SQVTM, ANQGSEA. V trimming: 7 bases; J trimming: 0 bases; junction bases outside the gene matches: 3. The CDR3 sequence is 13 residues long. The CDR3 DNA sequence: TGCAGCGCCGGGACAGGGTACCAAGAGACCCAGTACTTC. This sequence encodes CSAGTGYQETQYF. The whole variable domain, filled in from reference TRBV29-1 and TRBJ2-5, reads SAVISQKPSRDICQRGTSLTIQCQVDSQVTMMFWYRQQPGQSLTLIATANQGSEATYESGFVIDKFPISRPNLTFSTLTVSNMSPEDSSIYLCSAGTGYQETQYFGPGTRLLVL.

The chain carries TRBV5-1 and TRBJ2-2; the D call may be TRBD1 or TRBD2 (5 bases each). The CDR3 runs to 14 residues. The V end lost 8 bases, the J end lost 4 bases, and 15 bases lay between the germline ends. Germline CDR1 SGHRS, CDR2 YFSETQ. CDR3 nucleotide sequence: TGCGCCAGTAGCGACAGCATTGTCACCGGGGAGCTGTTTTTT. This encodes CASSDSIVTGELFF.

The V call is TRBV13, the J call TRBJ2-5, with D uncertain. This CDR3 region has 12 residues. V was pared by 5 bases and J by 5 bases, with 9 bases between. The germline gives CDR1 PRHDT, CDR2 FYEKMQ (reference sequence). The CDR3: CASSRWPETQYF. The CDR3 nucleotides read TGTGCCAGCAGCCGATGGCCCGAGACCCAGTACTTC.

The V and J genes are TRBV28 and TRBJ2-1, with a weak D call TRBD1 (7 bases). Germline loops: CDR1 MDHEN, CDR2 SYDVKM. V shed 3 bases and J shed 7 bases, with 13 bases lying between them. This CDR3 comprises 14 residues. The CDR3, as DNA: TGTGCCAGCAGTTTGGAGGGGGCATCGAATGAGCAGTTCTTC. Its protein is CASSLEGASNEQFF.

The V and J genes are TRBV19 and TRBJ2-6, with 11 bases matching TRBD2. The CDR3 totals 16 residues. V lost 5 bases and J lost 0; bases outside the gene matches: 0. Germline lookup yields CDR1 LNHDA and CDR2 SQIVND (reference sequence). The CDR3 region has the DNA TGTGCCAGTAGTGGGACTAGCGGCTCTGGGGCCAACGTCCTGACTTTC. This translates into CASSGTSGSGANVLTF.

The chain couples TRBV5-1 to TRBJ1-3; D is ambiguous. Germline V gives CDR1 SGHRS, CDR2 YFSETQ. V lost 2 bases, J lost 3 bases, and 9 bases lay in between. The CDR3 extends over 14 amino acids. The DNA of the CDR3 is TGCGCCAGCAGCTTCGGGGTAGATGGAAACACCATATATTTT. Protein sequence: CASSFGVDGNTIYF.

This chain uses TRBV28 with TRBJ2-2, with D maybe TRBD1 (6 bases). V was pared by 6 bases and J by 4 bases, with 18 bases between. The length of the CDR3 is 16 residues. The V gene's germline CDR1 is MDHEN and CDR2 SYDVKM. The CDR3 DNA sequence: TGTGCCAGCAGCCCTCGATTACAGGGTAGCACCGGGGAGCTGTTTTTT. This encodes CASSPRLQGSTGELFF.

This clonotype was seen just once. DNA for the CDR3: TGTGCCAGCAGTTTTACTCAGGGACAGCAGCAGTTCTTC. It yields the protein CASSFTQGQQQFF. V is TRBV6-5 and J is TRBJ2-1; the match to TRBD1 covers 7 bases. The germline CDR1 and CDR2 sequences are MNHEY and SVGAGI. V gave up 4 bases and J gave up 11 bases; unmatched junction bases: 8. CDR3 size: 13 residues.

V gene TRBV15 combines with J gene TRBJ2-3, with D uncertain. The CDR3 spans 14 residues. Germline values: CDR1 LNHNV, CDR2 YYDKDF (reference sequence). V was pared by 2 bases and J by 0 bases, with 6 bases between. CDR3 DNA sequence: TGTGCCACCAGCAGAAGGGCCAGCACAGATACGCAGTATTTT. The encoded protein is CATSRRASTDTQYF.

The CDR3 protein is CASSQGAGDYTEAFF. The DNA of the CDR3 is TGTGCCAGCAGCCAAGGGGCCGGGGACTACACTGAAGCTTTCTTT. The rearrangement links TRBV4-2 to TRBJ1-1; D is possibly TRBD1 (5 bases). Trimming took off 1 base at V and 3 bases at J, with 12 bases between the two ends. In germline, CDR1 is LGHNA, CDR2 YNFKEQ. The CDR3 is 15 amino acids.

J is TRBJ2-7 and V is TRBV20-1, with 8 bases aligning to TRBD1. CDR1 DFQATT and CDR2 SNEGSKA come from the germline V gene (reference sequence). This CDR3 spans 13 amino acids. V shed 6 bases and J 5 bases; nucleotides not matched to a gene: 9. The CDR3 region is CSAKRGQANEQYF. The CDR3 coding sequence is TGCAGTGCCAAGAGGGGACAGGCTAACGAGCAGTACTTC.

This chain links TRBV7-9 with TRBJ2-7, with D possibly TRBD1 on 5 matching bases. The CDR3 totals 14 residues. Trimming removed 4 bases from V and 4 bases from J, with 14 bases in between. Germline CDR1 reads SEHNR; CDR2 reads FQNEAQ (reference sequence). This CDR3 is CASSSNQGSYEQYF. In nucleotides, the CDR3 is TGTGCCAGCAGCTCGAACCAGGGATCATACGAGCAGTACTTC.